This T cell receptor beta chain was retrieved from a study of blood T cell repertoires in COVID-19. In the study overall: T cells, B-cell-depleted T cells, or PBMCs supplied cDNA or gDNA.

Per the germline V gene, CDR1 is MNHEY and CDR2 is SMNVEV (reference sequence). V dropped 10 bases and J dropped 7; count of bases not matched to a gene: 9. CDR3 length equals 13 residues. Generated by immunoSEQ multiplex PCR, the TCRdb table keeps only in-frame clones and is missing some. The table shows approximately 400,000 clones, with roughly 91% occurring only once. The sequencing sample was made of PBMCs or T cells enriched from blood (not recorded which). This clonotype was obtained from a young woman who had recovered from COVID-19. The rearrangement links TRBV27 to TRBJ1-2; 10 bases are shared with TRBD1. In nucleotides, the CDR3 is TGTGCCACCCGGCCGGACAGGGGGGCTGGCTACACCTTC. This encodes CATRPDRGAGYTF.